This T cell receptor (beta chain) comes out of a study of CD8+ T cells in alopecia areata. Deletions cut 4 bases from V and 10 bases from J, with 25 bases between. Germline CDR1 reads MGHRA; CDR2 reads YSYEKL. The CDR3 has 16 residues. PBMCs provided sorted CD4+ and CD8+ T cells. Following RNA extraction, reverse transcription yielded cDNA that acted as the sequencing template. Assay used: immunoSEQ multiplex PCR; TCRdb lists only in-frame clones, some missing. This sample has roughly 140,000 clones, with 51% found just once. The receptor was derived from a human donor with alopecia areata. The chain recombines TRBV4-1 with TRBJ2-5; the D call may be TRBD1 or TRBD2 (6 bases each). This specimen was CD4+ T cells sorted from blood, taken at week 0. CDR3 sequence: CASSLSHVSLEGGQYF. CDR3 nucleotides: TGCGCCAGCAGCCTATCGCACGTATCTCTGGAGGGGGGCCAGTACTTC.